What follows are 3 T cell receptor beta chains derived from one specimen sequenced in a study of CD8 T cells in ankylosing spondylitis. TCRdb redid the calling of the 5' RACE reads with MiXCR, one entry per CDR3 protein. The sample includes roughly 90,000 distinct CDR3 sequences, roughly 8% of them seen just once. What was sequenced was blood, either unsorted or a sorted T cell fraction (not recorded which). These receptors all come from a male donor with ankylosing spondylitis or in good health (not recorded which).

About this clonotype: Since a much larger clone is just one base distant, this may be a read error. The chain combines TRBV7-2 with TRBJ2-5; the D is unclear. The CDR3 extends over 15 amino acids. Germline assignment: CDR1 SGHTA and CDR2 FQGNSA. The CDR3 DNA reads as TGTGTCAGCAGCTTATTTCTCCTAGGTGGAGAGACCCAGTACTTC. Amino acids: CVSSLFLLGGETQYF.

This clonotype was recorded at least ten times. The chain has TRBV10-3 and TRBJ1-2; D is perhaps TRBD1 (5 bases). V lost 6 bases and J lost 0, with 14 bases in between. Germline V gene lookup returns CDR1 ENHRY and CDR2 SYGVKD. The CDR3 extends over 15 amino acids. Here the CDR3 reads CAISDRDGANYGYTF. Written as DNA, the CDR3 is TGTGCCATCAGCGACCGGGACGGTGCTAACTATGGCTACACCTTC.

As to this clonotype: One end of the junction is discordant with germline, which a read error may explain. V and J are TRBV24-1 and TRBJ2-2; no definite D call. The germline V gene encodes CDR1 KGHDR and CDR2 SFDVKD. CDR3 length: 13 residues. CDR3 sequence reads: CTTSRGHTGELFF. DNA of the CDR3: TGTACCACCAGTCGCGGCCACACCGGGGAGCTGTTTTTT.